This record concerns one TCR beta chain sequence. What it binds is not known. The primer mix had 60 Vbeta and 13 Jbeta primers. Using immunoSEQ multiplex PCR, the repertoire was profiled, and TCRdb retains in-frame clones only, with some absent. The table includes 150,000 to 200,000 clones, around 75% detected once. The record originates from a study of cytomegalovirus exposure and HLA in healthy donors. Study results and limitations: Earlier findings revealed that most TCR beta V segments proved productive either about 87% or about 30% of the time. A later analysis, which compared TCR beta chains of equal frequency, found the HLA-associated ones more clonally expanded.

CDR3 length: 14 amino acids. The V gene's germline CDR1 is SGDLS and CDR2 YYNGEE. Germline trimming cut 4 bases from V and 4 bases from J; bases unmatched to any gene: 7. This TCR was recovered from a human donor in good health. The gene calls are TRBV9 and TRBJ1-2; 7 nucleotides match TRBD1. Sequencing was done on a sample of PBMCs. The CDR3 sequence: CASSPGTEGYGYTF. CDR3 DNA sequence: TGTGCCAGCAGCCCGGGGACAGAAGGCTATGGCTACACCTTC.